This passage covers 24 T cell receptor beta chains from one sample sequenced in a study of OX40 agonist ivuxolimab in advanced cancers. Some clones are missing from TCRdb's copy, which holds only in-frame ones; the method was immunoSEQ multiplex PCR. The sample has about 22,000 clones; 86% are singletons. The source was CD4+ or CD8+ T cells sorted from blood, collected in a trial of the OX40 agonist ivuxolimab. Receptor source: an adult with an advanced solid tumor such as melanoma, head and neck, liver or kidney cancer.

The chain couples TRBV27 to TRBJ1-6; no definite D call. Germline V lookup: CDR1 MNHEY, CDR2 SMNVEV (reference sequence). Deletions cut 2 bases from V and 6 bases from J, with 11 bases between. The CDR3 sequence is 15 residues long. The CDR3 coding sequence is TGTGCCAGCAGTTTAGTGGGAGGTGGTAATTCACCCCTCCACTTT. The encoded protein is CASSLVGGGNSPLHF.

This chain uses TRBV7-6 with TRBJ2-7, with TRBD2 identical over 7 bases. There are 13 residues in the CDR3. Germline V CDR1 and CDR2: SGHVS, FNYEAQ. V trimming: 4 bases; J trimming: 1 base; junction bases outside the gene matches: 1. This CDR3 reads CASSSGGSYEQYF. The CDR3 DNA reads TGTGCCAGCAGCTCCGGGGGGTCCTACGAGCAGTACTTC.

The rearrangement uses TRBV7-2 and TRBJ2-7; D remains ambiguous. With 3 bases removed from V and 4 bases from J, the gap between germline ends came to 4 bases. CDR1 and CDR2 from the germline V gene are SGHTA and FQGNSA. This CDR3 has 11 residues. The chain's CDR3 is CASSFQYEQYF. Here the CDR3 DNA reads TGTGCCAGCAGCTTCCAATACGAGCAGTACTTC.

CDR3 nucleotide sequence: TGCGCCAGCAGCCAAGATGGGTTGGGCTCCTACGAGCAGTACTTC. It yields the protein CASSQDGLGSYEQYF. V usage is TRBV4-3 and J usage is TRBJ2-7; D not certain. Looked up from germline, CDR1 is LGHNA and CDR2 is YSLEER. The CDR3 is 15 amino acids. V lost 0 bases and J lost 0, with 9 bases in between.

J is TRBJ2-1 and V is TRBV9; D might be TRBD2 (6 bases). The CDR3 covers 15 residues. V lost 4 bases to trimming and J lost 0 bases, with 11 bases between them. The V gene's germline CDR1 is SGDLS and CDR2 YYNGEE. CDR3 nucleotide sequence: TGTGCCAGCAGCCCTAGCGAAAGCTCCTACAATGAGCAGTTCTTC. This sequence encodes CASSPSESSYNEQFF.

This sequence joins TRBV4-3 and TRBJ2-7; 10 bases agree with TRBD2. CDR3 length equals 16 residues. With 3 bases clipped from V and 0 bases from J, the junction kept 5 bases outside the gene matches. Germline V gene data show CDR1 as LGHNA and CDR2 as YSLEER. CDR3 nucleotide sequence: TGCGCCAGCAGCCAGGATGGACTAGCGGCCTCCTACGAGCAGTACTTC. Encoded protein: CASSQDGLAASYEQYF.

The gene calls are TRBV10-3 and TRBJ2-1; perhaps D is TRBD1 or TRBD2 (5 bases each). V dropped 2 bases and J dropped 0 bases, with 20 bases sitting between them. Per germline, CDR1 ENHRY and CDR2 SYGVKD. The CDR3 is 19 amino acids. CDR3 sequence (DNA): TGTGCCATCAGTGAGCCGACCGATGAGGGGAAGGGCTCCTACAATGAGCAGTTCTTC. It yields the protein CAISEPTDEGKGSYNEQFF.

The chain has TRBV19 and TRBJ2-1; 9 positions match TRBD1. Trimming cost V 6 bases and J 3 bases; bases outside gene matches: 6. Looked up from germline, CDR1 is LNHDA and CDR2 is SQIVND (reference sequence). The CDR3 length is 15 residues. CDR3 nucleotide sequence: TGTGCCAGTAGCCTCACAGGGGGCTTCTACAATGAGCAGTTCTTC. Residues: CASSLTGGFYNEQFF. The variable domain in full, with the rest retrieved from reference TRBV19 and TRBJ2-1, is DGGITQSPKYLFRKEGQNVTLSCEQNLNHDAMYWYRQDPGQGLRLIYYSQIVNDFQKGDIAEGYSVSREKKESFPLTVTSAQKNPTAFYLCASSLTGGFYNEQFFGPGTRLTVL.

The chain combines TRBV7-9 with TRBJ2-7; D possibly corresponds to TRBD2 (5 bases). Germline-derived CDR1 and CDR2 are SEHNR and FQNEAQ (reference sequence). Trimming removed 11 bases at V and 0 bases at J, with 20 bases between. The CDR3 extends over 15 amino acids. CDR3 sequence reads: CASAGGSVSSYEQYF. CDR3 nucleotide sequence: TGTGCCTCCGCAGGAGGCAGCGTTAGCTCCTACGAGCAGTACTTC.

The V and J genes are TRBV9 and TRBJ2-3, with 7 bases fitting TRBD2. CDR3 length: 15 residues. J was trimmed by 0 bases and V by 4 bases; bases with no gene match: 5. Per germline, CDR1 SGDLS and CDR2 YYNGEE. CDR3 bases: TGTGCCAGCAGCCAAACTAGCGCGAGCACAGATACGCAGTATTTT. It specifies CASSQTSASTDTQYF. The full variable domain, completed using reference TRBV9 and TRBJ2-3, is DSGVTQTPKHLITATGQRVTLRCSPRSGDLSVYWYQQSLDQGLQFLIQYYNGEERAKGNILERFSAQQFPDLHSELNLSSLELGDSALYFCASSQTSASTDTQYFGPGTRLTVL.

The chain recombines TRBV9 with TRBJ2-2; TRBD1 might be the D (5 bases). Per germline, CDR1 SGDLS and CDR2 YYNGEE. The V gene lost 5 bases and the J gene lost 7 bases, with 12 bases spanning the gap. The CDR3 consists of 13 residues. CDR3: CASSETGVGELFF. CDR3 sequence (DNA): TGTGCCAGCAGTGAAACAGGAGTCGGGGAGCTGTTTTTT. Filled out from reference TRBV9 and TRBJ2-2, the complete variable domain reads DSGVTQTPKHLITATGQRVTLRCSPRSGDLSVYWYQQSLDQGLQFLIQYYNGEERAKGNILERFSAQQFPDLHSELNLSSLELGDSALYFCASSETGVGELFFGEGSRLTVL.

In DNA, the CDR3 is TGTGCCAGTAGTCCAGCGGGAGGGCGCGAGCAGTACTTC. Its translation is CASSPAGGREQYF. The J gene is TRBJ2-7, the V gene TRBV19; 10 bases match TRBD2. The CDR3 is 13 residues long. Trimming removed 5 bases from V and 6 bases from J; junction bases left unmatched: 4. CDR1 is LNHDA, CDR2 SQIVND, per germline (reference sequence). The full variable domain, with the rest looked up from reference TRBV19 and TRBJ2-7, is DGGITQSPKYLFRKEGQNVTLSCEQNLNHDAMYWYRQDPGQGLRLIYYSQIVNDFQKGDIAEGYSVSREKKESFPLTVTSAQKNPTAFYLCASSPAGGREQYFGPGTRLTVT.

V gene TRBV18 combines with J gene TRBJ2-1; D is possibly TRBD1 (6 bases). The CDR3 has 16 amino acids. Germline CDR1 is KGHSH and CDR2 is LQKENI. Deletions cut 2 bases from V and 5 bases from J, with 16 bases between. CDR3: CASSPTGNWPNNEQFF. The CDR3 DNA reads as TGTGCCAGCTCACCAACAGGGAATTGGCCTAACAATGAGCAGTTCTTC.

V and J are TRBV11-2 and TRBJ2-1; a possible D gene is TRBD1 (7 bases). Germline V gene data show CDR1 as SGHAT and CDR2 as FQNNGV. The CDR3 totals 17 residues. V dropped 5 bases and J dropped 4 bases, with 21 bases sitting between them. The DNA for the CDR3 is TGTGCCAGCAGCGGAAAGGAACGGACAGGACTATACAATGAGCAGTTCTTC. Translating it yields CASSGKERTGLYNEQFF.

The CDR3 region is CASRGAGESNEQFF. The CDR3 nucleotides are TGTGCCAGCAGGGGCGCGGGAGAGAGCAATGAGCAGTTCTTC. This sequence joins TRBV6-5 and TRBJ2-1, with 7 bases lining up with TRBD2. CDR3 length equals 14 residues. Per the germline V gene, CDR1 is MNHEY and CDR2 is SVGAGI. Losses at the gene ends were 6 bases for V and 6 bases for J; bases not matched to a gene: 8.

In DNA, the CDR3 is TGCAGCGTTGACAGGGCGTACAATGAGCAGTTCTTC. Protein sequence: CSVDRAYNEQFF. The chain couples TRBV29-1 to TRBJ2-1, with a weak D call TRBD1 (5 bases). Trimming left V 3 bases short and J 4 bases short, with 7 bases between. The germline V gene encodes CDR1 SQVTM and CDR2 ANQGSEA. This CDR3 comprises 12 residues.

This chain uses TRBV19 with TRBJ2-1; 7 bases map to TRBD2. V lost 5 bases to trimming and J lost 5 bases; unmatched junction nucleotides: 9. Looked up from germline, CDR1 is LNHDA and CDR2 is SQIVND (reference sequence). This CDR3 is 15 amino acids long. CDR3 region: CASSSTPGGNNEQFF. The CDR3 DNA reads TGTGCCAGTAGTTCCACCCCCGGGGGGAACAATGAGCAGTTCTTC.

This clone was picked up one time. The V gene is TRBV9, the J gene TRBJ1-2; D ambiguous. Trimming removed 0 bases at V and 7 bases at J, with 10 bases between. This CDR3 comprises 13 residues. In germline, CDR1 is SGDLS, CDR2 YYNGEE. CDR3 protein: CASSVGQNLGYTF. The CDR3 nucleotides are TGTGCCAGCAGCGTAGGGCAGAATCTTGGCTACACCTTC.

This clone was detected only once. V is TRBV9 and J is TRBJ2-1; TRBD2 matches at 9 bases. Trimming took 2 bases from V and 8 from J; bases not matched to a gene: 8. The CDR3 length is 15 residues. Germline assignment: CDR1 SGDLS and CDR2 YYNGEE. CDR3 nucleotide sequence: TGTGCCAGCAGCGTTTCAGCGGGAGGAGGGGATGAGCAGTTCTTC. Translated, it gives CASSVSAGGGDEQFF.

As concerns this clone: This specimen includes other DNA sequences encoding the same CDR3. This chain's CDR3 is CASSPTGGYGYTF. The CDR3 nucleotides are TGTGCCAGCAGCCCGACAGGGGGATATGGCTACACCTTC. The V call is TRBV28, the J call TRBJ1-2, with 9 bases fitting TRBD1. J was trimmed by 5 bases and V by 6 bases; bases with no gene match: 4. Germline CDR1 is MDHEN and CDR2 is SYDVKM. The CDR3 is 13 residues long.

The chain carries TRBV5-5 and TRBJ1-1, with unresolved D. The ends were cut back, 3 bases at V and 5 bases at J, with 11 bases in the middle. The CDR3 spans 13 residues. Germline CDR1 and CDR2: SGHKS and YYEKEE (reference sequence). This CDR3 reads CASSYYGRTEAFF. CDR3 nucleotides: TGTGCCAGCAGCTATTACGGCCGGACTGAAGCTTTCTTT.

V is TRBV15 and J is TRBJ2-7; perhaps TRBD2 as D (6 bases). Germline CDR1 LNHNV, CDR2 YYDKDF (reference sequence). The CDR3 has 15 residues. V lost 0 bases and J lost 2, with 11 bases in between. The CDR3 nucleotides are TGTGCCACCAGCAGAGATAGGACGGGGGCCTACGAGCAGTACTTC. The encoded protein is CATSRDRTGAYEQYF.

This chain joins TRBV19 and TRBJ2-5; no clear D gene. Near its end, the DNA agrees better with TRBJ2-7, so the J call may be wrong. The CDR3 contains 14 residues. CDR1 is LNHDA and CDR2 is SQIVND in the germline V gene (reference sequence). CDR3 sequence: CASSWAENSYEQYF. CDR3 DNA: TGTGCCAGTAGTTGGGCAGAAAACTCCTACGAGCAGTACTTC.

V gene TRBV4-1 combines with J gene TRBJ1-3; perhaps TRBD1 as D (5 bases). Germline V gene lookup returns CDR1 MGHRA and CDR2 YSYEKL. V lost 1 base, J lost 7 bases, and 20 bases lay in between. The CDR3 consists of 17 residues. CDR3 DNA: TGCGCCAGCAGCCAAGGGCCTCTTTCCGGGACGGGGAACACCATATATTTT. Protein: CASSQGPLSGTGNTIYF.